The rows below give T cell receptor beta chains drawn from one sample of a study of blood T cells in healthy people across ages. Using its own MiXCR run on the 5' RACE reads, TCRdb lists one record per CDR3 protein. Here the sample spans over 700,000 distinct CDR3 sequences, just under 25% being singletons. The same data also contributed to another study, on T cells of mothers and their children.

Sequenced input: blood. The receptor set was obtained from a boy under 18 in good health. The CDR3 runs from the conserved cysteine through the conserved F or W. The D gene is left open where the match is weak. Size values are once, few and many counts, or a class for expanded clones, and some rows have none.

>-|TRBD1|TRBV20-1|TRBJ2-5
TGCAGTGCTGAAAGGCACGGGACAGGGGAAGAGACCCAGTACTTC
CSAERHGTGEETQYF
>-|-|TRBV4-3|TRBJ2-5
TGCGCCAGCAGTAAAGACCTAGGGGTGGAAGAGACCCAGTACTTC
CASSKDLGVEETQYF
>few|TRBD1|TRBV29-1|TRBJ1-4
TGCAGCGTTGAAGACCGGGACAGGGATGAAAAACTGTTTTTT
CSVEDRDRDEKLFF
>-|-|TRBV28|TRBJ2-4
TGTGCCAGCAGTTTTGGGGACGTCCTAGGCCTAGCCAAAAACATTCAGTACTTC
CASSFGDVLGLAKNIQYF
>few|-|TRBV12-3/TRBV12-4|TRBJ1-3
TGTGCCAGCAGCCGAGAGGCAACGTCCTCCGGAAACACCATATATTTT
CASSREATSSGNTIYF
>few|-|TRBV12-3/TRBV12-4|TRBJ1-4
TGTGCCAGCAGTTTAAGACAGGAGTCGGAAAAACTGTTTTTT
CASSLRQESEKLFF
>-|TRBD2|TRBV12-3/TRBV12-4|TRBJ2-5
TGTGCCAGCAGCCCCTTACTAGCGGGAGGGCAGTCGGAGACCCAGTACTTC
CASSPLLAGGQSETQYF
>-|-|TRBV6-2/TRBV6-3|TRBJ1-6
TGTGCCAGCAGTAATCGGACGGTTAATTCACCCCTCCACTTT
CASSNRTVNSPLHF
>-|TRBD2|TRBV29-1|TRBJ2-3
TGCAGCGTCCGGACTAGCGGGAGATCAGATACGCAGTATTTT
CSVRTSGRSDTQYF
>-|-|TRBV4-1|TRBJ1-2
TGCGCCAGCAGCCAGACGACCGGGAAAGACTATGGCTACACCTTC
CASSQTTGKDYGYTF
>-|-|TRBV7-9|TRBJ1-2
TGTGCCAGCAGCCGGGAAAGACCCGGGACGGCTAACTATGGCTACACCTTC
CASSRERPGTANYGYTF
>-|TRBD2|TRBV6-5|TRBJ2-1
TGTGCCAGCAGCTCCGGGACTAGCTCAAAGGAGCAGTTCTTC
CASSSGTSSKEQFF
>few|TRBD1|TRBV12-3/TRBV12-4|TRBJ1-1
TGTGCCAGCAGTCCGAATAGACAGGGTGTGGGCACTGAAGCTTTCTTT
CASSPNRQGVGTEAFF
>few|TRBD1|TRBV5-1|TRBJ2-1
TGCGCCAGCAGCTTGGCCGGGACAGGGGATGAGCAGTTCTTC
CASSLAGTGDEQFF
>few|TRBD2|TRBV4-2|TRBJ2-5
TGTGCCAGCAGCCAAGAAGCGGGAAAAGAGACCCAGTACTTC
CASSQEAGKETQYF
>few|-|TRBV27|TRBJ1-4
TGTGCCAGCGCGTGGACAACTAATGAAAAACTGTTTTTT
CASAWTTNEKLFF
>-|-|TRBV11-3|TRBJ1-1
TGTGCCAGCAGCTTTTTTGTGGGCCCGAACACTGAAGCTTTCTTT
CASSFFVGPNTEAFF
>few|-|TRBV3-1|TRBJ2-1
TGTGCCAGCAGCCAACTGAGCGGTAACTCCTACAATGAGCAGTTCTTC
CASSQLSGNSYNEQFF
>-|-|TRBV29-1|TRBJ2-6
TGCAGCGTTGAAGCCACAGACTCTGGGGCCAACGTCCTGACTTTC
CSVEATDSGANVLTF
>few|TRBD2|TRBV29-1|TRBJ2-7
TGCAGCGTTGAGGGACTAGCGGGGGGGAGTTACGAGCAGTACTTC
CSVEGLAGGSYEQYF
>few|TRBD2|TRBV29-1|TRBJ2-5
TGCAGCGTGGGGGGGGGCACTAGCGGGAGGGTTGAGACCCAGTACTTC
CSVGGGTSGRVETQYF
>few|-|TRBV5-7|TRBJ2-1
TGTGCCAGCAGCGCCGGGACGGTGCGGCCCTACAATGAGCAGTTCTTC
CASSAGTVRPYNEQFF
>few|-|TRBV7-2|TRBJ1-5
TGTGCCAGCAGCTTAGGGACTCGTGCCAATCAGCCCCAGCATTTT
CASSLGTRANQPQHF
>few|-|TRBV20-1|TRBJ1-1
TGCAGTGCTAGAGATCGCAGGCTGAACACTGAAGCTTTCTTT
CSARDRRLNTEAFF
>-|-|TRBV10-3|TRBJ2-2
TGTGCCATCAGTTTTGCCGGGACGGCGAACACCGGGGAGCTGTTTTTT
CAISFAGTANTGELFF
>few|-|TRBV6-2/TRBV6-3|TRBJ2-5
TGTGCCAGCAGTTCGGTAGGGCAGCCCGGGGAGACCCAGTACTTC
CASSSVGQPGETQYF
>few|TRBD1|TRBV5-1|TRBJ2-3
TGCGCCAGCAGCGAGGGACAGGGAGGGGGCACAGATACGCAGTATTTT
CASSEGQGGGTDTQYF
>-|-|TRBV13|TRBJ2-1
TGTGCCAGCAGCTTAGGCCAGGAGGGCAATGAGCAGTTCTTC
CASSLGQEGNEQFF
>many|TRBD1|TRBV7-8|TRBJ1-2
TGTGCCAGCAGCTCGACAGGGGATGGCTACACCTTC
CASSSTGDGYTF
>-|-|TRBV20-1|TRBJ2-7
TGCAGTGCTAGTCTGTCCAACGGGTCTCCTTACGAGCAGTACTTC
CSASLSNGSPYEQYF
>-|-|TRBV5-1|TRBJ2-5
TGCGCCAGCAGCTACCGGGCCCAAGAGACCCAGTACTTC
CASSYRAQETQYF
>-|TRBD1|TRBV9|TRBJ2-7
TGTGCCAGCAGCTTCGCCCCGGGACAGGGGTTCTACGAGCAGTACTTC
CASSFAPGQGFYEQYF
>few|TRBD1|TRBV12-3/TRBV12-4|TRBJ2-1
TGTGCCAGCAGTCCGGACAGGGGTGGGGAGCAGTTCTTC
CASSPDRGGEQFF
>-|TRBD2|TRBV29-1|TRBJ2-2
TGCAGCGCAAGAGGTCTAGCGGGAGGGTCCACCGGGGAGCTGTTTTTT
CSARGLAGGSTGELFF
>-|-|TRBV20-1|TRBJ2-5
TGCAGTGCTAGAGATGAGGATAGGGTTGCAGAGACCCAGTACTTC
CSARDEDRVAETQYF
>few|TRBD1|TRBV7-2|TRBJ1-5
TGTGCCAGCAGCCCGCTTGGCCAGGGGGTAAATCAGCCCCAGCATTTT
CASSPLGQGVNQPQHF
>few|-|TRBV20-1|TRBJ2-7
TGCAGTGCCGGGGGAGAGGTCAGCTACGAGCAGTACTTC
CSAGGEVSYEQYF
>-|TRBD1|TRBV15|TRBJ2-7
TGTGCCACCAGCAGGGACAGGGAGGTGGAAGAGCAGTACTTC
CATSRDREVEEQYF
>few|TRBD1|TRBV6-6|TRBJ2-7
TGTGCCAGCACTAGGGACAGGTCGGCCTACGAGCAGTACTTC
CASTRDRSAYEQYF
>-|TRBD2|TRBV20-1|TRBJ2-1
TGCAGTGCTTTCGGACTAGCGGGCTCCTACAATGAGCAGTTCTTC
CSAFGLAGSYNEQFF
>-|-|TRBV11-2|TRBJ1-1
TGTGCCGGCAGCTCCCCAAGGTATAAGGGACCGAACACTGAAGCTTTCTTT
CAGSSPRYKGPNTEAFF
>-|TRBD1|TRBV4-2|TRBJ2-2
TGTGCCAGCAGCCAAGTGTCACAGGGGGGTCCCGGGGAGCTGTTTTTT
CASSQVSQGGPGELFF
>-|-|TRBV5-1|TRBJ2-4
TGCGCCAGCAGCACCGGCCGGACCGGGGGGCCTGACATTCAGTACTTC
CASSTGRTGGPDIQYF
>-|-|TRBV12-5|TRBJ1-5
TGTGCTAGTGACTCAGGCGATAGCAATCAGCCCCAGCATTTT
CASDSGDSNQPQHF
>-|-|TRBV4-2|TRBJ2-1
TGTGCCAGCAGCCAAGATGGTGTAGGGAATGAGCAGTTCTTC
CASSQDGVGNEQFF
>few|-|TRBV28|TRBJ2-5
TGTGCCAGCAGTTTAAATTTTCGGGCAGAATTACAAGAGACCCAGTACTTC
CASSLNFRAELQETQYF
>few|-|TRBV29-1|TRBJ1-5
TGCAGCGTTCTGGGGGCGAGCAATCAGCCCCAGCATTTT
CSVLGASNQPQHF